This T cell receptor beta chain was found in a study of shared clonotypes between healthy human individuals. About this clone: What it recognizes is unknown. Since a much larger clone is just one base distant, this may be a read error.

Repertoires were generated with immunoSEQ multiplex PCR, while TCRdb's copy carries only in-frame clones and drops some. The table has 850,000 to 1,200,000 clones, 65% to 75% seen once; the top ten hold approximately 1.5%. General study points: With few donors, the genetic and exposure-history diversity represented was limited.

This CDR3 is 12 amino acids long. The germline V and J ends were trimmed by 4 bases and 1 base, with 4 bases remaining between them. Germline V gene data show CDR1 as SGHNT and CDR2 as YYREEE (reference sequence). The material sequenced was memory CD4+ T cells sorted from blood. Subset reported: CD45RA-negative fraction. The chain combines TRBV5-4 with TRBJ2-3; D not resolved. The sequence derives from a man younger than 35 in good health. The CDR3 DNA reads TGTGCCAGCAGCAAGGGCACAGATACGCAGTATTTT. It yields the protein CASSKGTDTQYF. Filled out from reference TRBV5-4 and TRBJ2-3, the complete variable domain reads ETGVTQSPTHLIKTRGQQVTLRCSSQSGHNTVSWYQQALGQGPQFIFQYYREEENGRGNFPPRFSGLQFPNYSSELNVNALELDDSALYLCASSKGTDTQYFGPGTRLTVL.